The clone carrying this T cell receptor (beta chain) was detected ten times or more. What it binds is unknown. In the study's own analysis: Clinicopathological groups supplied CDR3 differences that were used to build a distant-metastasis classifier for papillary thyroid cancer. With MiXCR, TCRdb reprocessed the PCR reads. The authors' filters were not applied to this entry. This sample has 50,000 to 65,000 clones, with approximately 17% found just once. Each patient went into thyroid surgery without having received any treatment. This record belongs to a study of metastatic and nonmetastatic thyroid tumors. Whole-study context: Across blood and tumor or nodule tissue, repertoires from malignant and benign thyroid patients were compared with one another.

This CDR3 has 14 residues. Trimming left V 0 bases short and J 6 bases short, with 12 bases between. In germline, CDR1 is SGHKS, CDR2 YYEKEE (reference sequence). Broader study findings: In blood and tumor, TCR beta diversity was reportedly significantly higher in malignant thyroid tumors than in benign nodules.

The sequenced material came from blood. The TCR originated in a female donor with papillary thyroid cancer or a benign thyroid nodule (not recorded which). Some clones in this sample may be carry-over from other donors' samples. The chain links TRBV5-5 to TRBJ1-1; no firm D call. CDR3 nucleotide sequence: TGTGCCAGCAGCTTGGCGAGTGTTGGGGCTGAAGCTTTCTTT. Its protein is CASSLASVGAEAFF.